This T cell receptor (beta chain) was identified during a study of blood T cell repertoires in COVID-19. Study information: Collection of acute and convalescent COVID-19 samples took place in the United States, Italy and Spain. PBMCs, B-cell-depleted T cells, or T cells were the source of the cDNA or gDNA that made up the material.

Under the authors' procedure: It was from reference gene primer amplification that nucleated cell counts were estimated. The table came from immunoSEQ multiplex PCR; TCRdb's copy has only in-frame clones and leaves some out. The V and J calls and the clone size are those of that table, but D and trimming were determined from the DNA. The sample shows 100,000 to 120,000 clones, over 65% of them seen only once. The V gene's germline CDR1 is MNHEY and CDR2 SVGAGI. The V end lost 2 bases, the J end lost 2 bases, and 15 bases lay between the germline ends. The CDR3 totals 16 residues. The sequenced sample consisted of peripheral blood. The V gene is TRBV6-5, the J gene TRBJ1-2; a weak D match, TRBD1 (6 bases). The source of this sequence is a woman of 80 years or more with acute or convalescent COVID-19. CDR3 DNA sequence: TGTGCCAGCAGTTACAGCTCAGGGGCGTTGAACTATGGCTACACCTTC. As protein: CASSYSSGALNYGYTF.